Listed below are T cell receptor beta chains from one sample, sequenced in a study of siplizumab effects on memory and regulatory T cells. The assay was immunoSEQ multiplex PCR, and TCRdb's table has in-frame clones only and misses some. The repertoire includes over 60,000 clones, roughly nine tenths of them detected once, and approximately 30% sits in the top ten. The sequenced sample consisted of CD8+ T cells sorted from blood. The receptors derive from a human donor in good health. Each CDR3 is given with its conserved first and last residue. The D gene is left open where the match is weak. Clone size is given for some rows only: seen once, a few or many times, or a class if the clone is expanded.

TRBV5-1	15	NA	TRBD1	TRBJ2-2	TGCGCCAGCGGGATACAGGGGGGTGCGACCGGGGAGCTGTTTTTT	CASGIQGGATGELFF
TRBV5-6	13	NA	NA	TRBJ2-2	TGTGCCAGCAGCTTGGAAGGCCCCGGGGAGCTGTTTTTT	CASSLEGPGELFF
TRBV9	13	NA	NA	TRBJ2-3	TGTGCCAGCAGCGAGTACTCCACAGATACGCAGTATTTT	CASSEYSTDTQYF
TRBV7-7	16	once	TRBD1	TRBJ2-7	TGTGCCAGCAGCCCCCCGGGACAGGGTCCCTCCTACGAGCAGTACTTC	CASSPPGQGPSYEQYF
TRBV7-9	17	NA	TRBD2	TRBJ2-2	TGTGCCAGCAGGCATCCCTCCTCGGGAGGGGAGGCCGGGGAGCTGTTTTTT	CASRHPSSGGEAGELFF
TRBV21-1	13	NA	NA	TRBJ2-7	TGTGCCAGCAGGAAAGCCCGGGTCTACGAGCAGTACTTC	CASRKARVYEQYF
TRBV6-5	14	NA	NA	TRBJ1-5	TGTGCCAGCAGCGACAGAGGCCTCAATCAGCCCCAGCATTTT	CASSDRGLNQPQHF
TRBV6-1	16	NA	NA	TRBJ2-3	TGTGCCAGCAGTGAGTTCCAAGGGGCCGCCACAGATACGCAGTATTTT	CASSEFQGAATDTQYF
TRBV27	14	NA	TRBD2	TRBJ2-7	TGTGCCAGCAGAGTAGCGGGGGGGATCTACGAGCAGTACTTC	CASRVAGGIYEQYF
TRBV19	15	NA	NA	TRBJ1-1	TGTGCCAGTAGAGATCCAGGGGAAATGAACACTGAAGCTTTCTTT	CASRDPGEMNTEAFF
TRBV15	17	NA	TRBD1	TRBJ1-1	TGTGCCACCAGCAGAGTAGGACAGGGCCTTCGGGGTGATGAAGCTTTCTTT	CATSRVGQGLRGDEAFF
TRBV5-6	13	NA	NA	TRBJ1-1	TGTGCCAGCAGCTTGGAGCTTAGGGGTGAAGCTTTCTTT	CASSLELRGEAFF
TRBV9	16	few	NA	TRBJ1-2	TGTGCCAGCAGCGCAGCAAGAGGACAGTTATCCTATGGCTACACCTTC	CASSAARGQLSYGYTF
TRBV10-3	13	NA	TRBD1	TRBJ1-3	TGTGCCATCAGGGACAGGGAGGAAAACACCATATATTTT	CAIRDREENTIYF
TRBV5-5	13	NA	NA	TRBJ2-7	TGTGCCAGCAGCCCCAGGCCGGGCAACGAGCAGTACTTC	CASSPRPGNEQYF
TRBV13	14	NA	NA	TRBJ2-7	TGTGCCAGCAGCTTAGCAAATACGGGCTACGAGCAGTACTTC	CASSLANTGYEQYF
TRBV27	14	few	NA	TRBJ1-5	TGTGCCAGCAGTTTACGGGCAGGCTATCAGCCCCAGCATTTT	CASSLRAGYQPQHF
TRBV4-1	16	NA	NA	TRBJ2-1	TGCGCCAGCAGCCAAGATTGGACCAATGCTTACAATGAGCAGTTCTTC	CASSQDWTNAYNEQFF
TRBV7-7	13	NA	TRBD2	TRBJ2-2	TGTGCCAGCAGCCCGGGGGGGCCACGGGAGCTGTTTTTT	CASSPGGPRELFF